These 25 T cell receptor beta chains share one sample of origin, sequenced in a study of blood T cell repertoires in COVID-19 (dated by TCRdb to about 2020). The library was generated by the immunoSEQ multiplex PCR assay. TCRdb holds this immuneACCESS table with in-frame rearrangements only. Some clones are missing; in checked studies, unresolved V genes explain under half, and the rest has no known cause. For this sample there are 200,000 to 300,000 clones; 84% appear just once. The biggest ten clones account for approximately 2.4% of the sample. Source material: peripheral blood. All receptors derive from a man in his forties or fifties who had recovered from COVID-19.

The rearrangement uses TRBV7-2 and TRBJ2-3; TRBD2 agrees at 7 bases. CDR3 length equals 13 residues. V gave up 0 bases and J gave up 15 bases; unmatched junction bases: 9. Germline V gene lookup returns CDR1 SGHTA and CDR2 FQGNSA. DNA for the CDR3: TGTGCCAGCAGCTTAGCGGATGGCGGGAGACAATATTTT. This translates into CASSLADGGRQYF.

The chain has TRBV3-1 (or the pseudogene TRBV3-2) and TRBJ2-1; 10 nucleotides agree with TRBD2. This CDR3 contains 15 residues. From germline, CDR1 is LGHDT and CDR2 YNNKEL (reference sequence). V shed 7 bases and J 4 bases; nucleotides not matched to a gene: 7. CDR3 loop: CASNPSGGDYNEQFF. In nucleotides, the CDR3 is TGTGCCAGCAACCCGAGCGGGGGGGATTACAATGAGCAGTTCTTC.

The chain recombines TRBV7-9 with TRBJ1-2, with TRBD1 matching over 7 bases. In germline, CDR1 is SEHNR, CDR2 FQNEAQ (reference sequence). V dropped 5 bases and J dropped 8; count of bases not matched to a gene: 11. The CDR3 contains 14 residues. CDR3 sequence: CASSLRAGGGGYTF. The CDR3 DNA sequence: TGTGCCAGCAGCCTTCGGGCAGGGGGAGGAGGCTACACCTTC. Combining the CDR3 with reference TRBV7-9 and TRBJ1-2 gives the whole variable domain DTGVSQNPRHKITKRGQNVTFRCDPISEHNRLYWYRQTLGQGPEFLTYFQNEAQLEKSRLLSDRFSAERPKGSFSTLEIQRTEQGDSAMYLCASSLRAGGGGYTFGSGTRLTVV.

This chain connects TRBV2 to TRBJ1-6; possible D gene TRBD1, 5 bases. The CDR3 spans 13 residues. CDR1 is SNHLY and CDR2 is FYNNEI in the germline V gene. Trimming removed 4 bases from V and 13 bases from J, with 14 bases in between. The CDR3 coding sequence is TGTGCCAGCAGTGTCGACCAGGGAGGGCCCCTCCACTTT. As protein: CASSVDQGGPLHF.

The chain has TRBV7-2 and TRBJ2-1; the match to TRBD2 covers 8 bases. The length of the CDR3 is 16 residues. J gave up 0 bases and V 2 bases, and 3 bases lay outside the gene matches. In germline, CDR1 is SGHTA, CDR2 FQGNSA. The CDR3 reads CASSLLAGSSYNEQFF. CDR3 bases: TGTGCCAGCAGCTTACTAGCGGGCAGCTCCTACAATGAGCAGTTCTTC. The entire variable domain, with the rest obtained from reference TRBV7-2 and TRBJ2-1, is as follows: GAGVSQSPSNKVTEKGKDVELRCDPISGHTALYWYRQSLGQGLEFLIYFQGNSAPDKSGLPSDRFSAERTGGSVSTLTIQRTQQEDSAVYLCASSLLAGSSYNEQFFGPGTRLTVL.

In regard to this clone: The sample contains more than one DNA sequence encoding this CDR3. V and J are TRBV19 and TRBJ1-2, with a weak D call TRBD1 (5 bases). Trimming cost V 0 bases and J 2 bases, with 10 bases left between them. The CDR3 sequence is 15 residues long. Germline lookup yields CDR1 LNHDA and CDR2 SQIVND (reference sequence). The CDR3 nucleotides read TGTGCCAGTAGTATAGATCCTCGGGGGAACTATGGCTACACCTTC. Translated, it gives CASSIDPRGNYGYTF.

V usage is TRBV5-1 and J usage is TRBJ2-1; D is perhaps TRBD1 (5 bases). V dropped 4 bases and J dropped 0 bases, with 14 bases sitting between them. CDR3 length equals 16 residues. Germline V lookup: CDR1 SGHRS, CDR2 YFSETQ. This CDR3 is CASSTTGRSSYNEQFF. DNA for the CDR3: TGCGCCAGCAGCACCACAGGACGGAGCTCCTACAATGAGCAGTTCTTC.

The genes are TRBV6-2 or TRBV6-3 and TRBJ1-1; 11 nucleotides match TRBD1. Germline assignment: CDR1 MNHEY and CDR2 SVGEGT. V lost 6 bases, J lost 4 bases, and 10 bases stayed unmatched. The CDR3 totals 16 residues. CDR3 residues: CASSQTTGTGGTEAFF. CDR3 bases: TGTGCCAGCAGCCAAACCACCGGGACAGGGGGCACTGAAGCTTTCTTT.

This clone was recorded only once. CDR3 region: CAWRDPGQGRGEQYF. The CDR3 nucleotides read TGTGCCTGGAGGGACCCTGGACAGGGACGAGGCGAGCAGTACTTC. V and J are TRBV30 and TRBJ2-7, with TRBD1 identical over 8 bases. The CDR3 is 15 residues long. CDR1 is GTSNPN, CDR2 SVGIG, per germline (reference sequence). V lost 3 bases, J lost 6 bases, and 13 bases stayed unmatched.

This clone appeared a single time. The chain links TRBV20-1 to TRBJ1-5, with 10 bases fitting TRBD1. This CDR3 is built from 15 residues. The V and J ends lost 3 bases and 9 bases, in that order; junction bases with no gene match: 11. CDR1 is DFQATT, CDR2 SNEGSKA, per germline (reference sequence). The CDR3 DNA reads as TGCAGTGCTAGTCCGACAGGGGGCTCGAATTTGCCCCAGCATTTT. This encodes CSASPTGGSNLPQHF.

V and J are TRBV4-1 and TRBJ2-1, with D possibly TRBD1 on 6 matching bases. Germline V gives CDR1 MGHRA, CDR2 YSYEKL. V lost 1 base to trimming and J lost 8 bases, with 15 bases between them. There are 15 residues in the CDR3. The CDR3 sequence is CASSQVGAILYEQFF. The CDR3 DNA is TGCGCCAGCAGCCAAGTGGGGGCGATTCTGTATGAGCAGTTCTTC.

The chain recombines TRBV6-5 with TRBJ1-2, with a weak D call TRBD1 (5 bases). The germline V gene encodes CDR1 MNHEY and CDR2 SVGAGI. The CDR3 is 16 amino acids. V lost 1 base and J 4 bases, leaving 16 bases between the germline ends. The CDR3 region is CASSYLRTGGGYGYTF. The CDR3 coding sequence is TGTGCCAGCAGTTACTTGAGGACGGGGGGTGGCTATGGCTACACCTTC.

This sequence joins TRBV28 and TRBJ1-2; maybe TRBD1 (6 bases). This CDR3 is 19 amino acids long. Trimming removed 3 bases at V and 1 base at J, with 24 bases between. Germline loops: CDR1 MDHEN, CDR2 SYDVKM. As DNA, the CDR3 is TGTGCCAGCAGTTTTGGGGGTGTCTGGTTAACAGGGCGTAACTATGGCTACACCTTC. The encoded protein is CASSFGGVWLTGRNYGYTF.

The genes are TRBV5-1 and TRBJ2-3; 9 nucleotides match TRBD2. Per germline, CDR1 SGHRS and CDR2 YFSETQ. V shed 3 bases and J 0 bases; nucleotides not matched to a gene: 2. The CDR3 has 15 amino acids. CDR3 protein: CASSSTSGSTDTQYF. In nucleotides, the CDR3 is TGCGCCAGCAGCTCTACTAGCGGGAGCACAGATACGCAGTATTTT.

The rearrangement joins TRBV5-8 to TRBJ2-3; D uncertain. Trimming stripped 4 bases from V and 6 bases from J, with 6 bases between. Germline values: CDR1 SGHTS, CDR2 YDEGEE. The CDR3 spans 11 residues. CDR3 in DNA: TGTGCCAGCAGCCCCCGGGATACGCAGTATTTT. This gives the protein CASSPRDTQYF.

V is TRBV4-3 and J is TRBJ1-2, with D perhaps TRBD1 (6 bases). V lost 3 bases and J 7 bases, leaving 12 bases between the germline ends. Germline CDR1 reads LGHNA; CDR2 reads YSLEER. CDR3 size: 13 residues. CDR3 nucleotides: TGCGCCAGCAGCCATGAACAGGGCCTTGGCTACACCTTC. This translates into CASSHEQGLGYTF.

V is TRBV5-4 and J is TRBJ2-5; the D gene is possibly TRBD2 (5 bases). Germline lookup yields CDR1 SGHNT and CDR2 YYREEE (reference sequence). The V gene lost 0 bases and the J gene lost 11 bases, with 14 bases spanning the gap. The CDR3 has 13 residues. This chain's CDR3 is CASSLDTLASQYF. The CDR3 nucleotides read TGTGCCAGCAGCTTGGATACCTTAGCGTCACAGTACTTC.

The genes are TRBV7-9 and TRBJ1-2, with TRBD1 as a possible D gene (6 bases). Germline CDR1 is SEHNR and CDR2 is FQNEAQ (reference sequence). The CDR3 sequence is 14 residues long. Trimming stripped 4 bases from V and 1 base from J, with 10 bases between. The CDR3 sequence: CASSSWDNNYGYTF. As DNA, the CDR3 is TGTGCCAGCAGCTCGTGGGACAATAACTATGGCTACACCTTC. The entire variable domain, with the rest obtained from reference TRBV7-9 and TRBJ1-2, is as follows: DTGVSQNPRHKITKRGQNVTFRCDPISEHNRLYWYRQTLGQGPEFLTYFQNEAQLEKSRLLSDRFSAERPKGSFSTLEIQRTEQGDSAMYLCASSSWDNNYGYTFGSGTRLTVV.

This clone was seen a few times. The genes are TRBV30 and TRBJ1-6, with D possibly TRBD1 on 5 matching bases. The CDR3 has 16 residues. CDR1 is GTSNPN and CDR2 is SVGIG in the germline V gene (reference sequence). V was cut by 4 bases and J by 3 bases, with 16 bases left in between. The CDR3 sequence: CAWTRGGPIYNSPLHF. DNA for the CDR3: TGTGCCTGGACCCGGGGGGGTCCCATCTATAATTCACCCCTCCACTTT.

This rearrangement joins TRBV7-6 to TRBJ2-1; 9 bases are shared with TRBD1. The CDR3 covers 15 residues. Germline loops: CDR1 SGHVS, CDR2 FNYEAQ. After removal of 5 bases from V and 3 bases from J, the junction contained 5 bases not matched to a gene. Here the CDR3 reads CASSPRTGVYNEQFF. As DNA, the CDR3 is TGTGCCAGCAGCCCTAGGACAGGGGTCTACAATGAGCAGTTCTTC. The complete variable domain, with remaining parts taken from reference TRBV7-6 and TRBJ2-1, reads GAGVSQSPRYKVTKRGQDVALRCDPISGHVSLYWYRQALGQGPEFLTYFNYEAQQDKSGLPNDRFSAERPEGSISTLTIQRTEQRDSAMYRCASSPRTGVYNEQFFGPGTRLTVL.

V gene TRBV7-9 combines with J gene TRBJ1-4; TRBD1 matches 7 bases. Germline V gives CDR1 SEHNR, CDR2 FQNEAQ (reference sequence). The CDR3 loop spans 15 amino acids. The trim removed 5 bases at V and 7 bases at J, leaving 10 bases unmatched. The CDR3 DNA follows: TGTGCCAGCAGCCCCCCGACAGGGAGTTTTGAAAAACTGTTTTTT. Its protein product is CASSPPTGSFEKLFF.

The rearrangement links TRBV3-1 (or the pseudogene TRBV3-2) to TRBJ2-1; D is ambiguous. CDR1 LGHDT and CDR2 YNNKEL come from the germline V gene (reference sequence). The CDR3 spans 15 residues. V was shortened by 4 bases and J by 3 bases, with 13 bases between the two germline ends. CDR3 loop: CASSRVETGYNEQFF. In DNA, the CDR3 is TGTGCCAGCAGCCGGGTGGAGACGGGCTACAATGAGCAGTTCTTC.

The rearrangement uses TRBV30 and TRBJ1-1, with 8 nucleotides matching TRBD1. Germline loops: CDR1 GTSNPN, CDR2 SVGIG (reference sequence). The CDR3 covers 13 residues. Trimming at V came to 1 base and at J to 10 bases, leaving 8 bases not matched to a gene. The CDR3 sequence: CAWSGTGSLGAFF. DNA of the CDR3: TGTGCCTGGAGTGGGACAGGGTCTCTGGGAGCTTTCTTT.

This clone appeared a single time. The chain links TRBV6-1 to TRBJ1-1; no firm D call. The CDR3 runs 14 residues. Deletions cut 3 bases from V and 3 bases from J, with 11 bases between. Germline CDR1 MNHNS, CDR2 SASEGT. Here the CDR3 reads CASSETWGDTEAFF. In DNA form, the CDR3 reads TGTGCCAGCAGTGAGACGTGGGGAGACACTGAAGCTTTCTTT.

The chain employs TRBV5-5 and TRBJ2-1; no clear D gene. Germline CDR1 and CDR2: SGHKS and YYEKEE (reference sequence). Trimming removed 4 bases from V and 13 bases from J, with 15 bases in between. The CDR3 has 12 amino acids. CDR3: CASSLDAMRQFF. The CDR3 DNA reads as TGTGCCAGCAGCCTCGATGCAATGAGACAGTTCTTC. The variable domain in full, with the rest retrieved from reference TRBV5-5 and TRBJ2-1, is DAGVTQSPTHLIKTRGQQVTLRCSPISGHKSVSWYQQVLGQGPQFIFQYYEKEERGRGNFPDRFSARQFPNYSSELNVNALLLGDSALYLCASSLDAMRQFFGPGTRLTVL.